A single sample gave rise to the 14 T cell receptor beta chains below, sequenced in a study of shared clonotypes between healthy human individuals. The assay was immunoSEQ multiplex PCR, and TCRdb's table has in-frame clones only and misses some. The sample consists of around 610,000 clones, approximately 96% of them appearing once. Terminally differentiated effector memory CD45RA+ cells were left out of the naive CD8 fraction, which was CD45RO-negative and positively selected for CCR7. Specimen: naive CD8+ T cells sorted from blood. These receptor sequences come from a woman in her twenties or thirties in good health.

The chain combines TRBV15 with TRBJ2-2; a weak D match, TRBD1 (5 bases). Germline V gene sequence: CDR1 LNHNV, CDR2 YYDKDF (reference sequence). V shed 8 bases and J shed 1 base, with 11 bases lying between them. The CDR3 length is 14 residues. The CDR3 bases are TGTGCCACCTCCCCCGGACAGAACACCGGGGAGCTGTTTTTT. Its protein product is CATSPGQNTGELFF.

This clone has only one observation. The CDR3 nucleotides read TGCGCCAGCAGCCAAGAAGTCTCCAGGGGGCAGGGTGAAGCTTTCTTT. This sequence encodes CASSQEVSRGQGEAFF. The V and J genes are TRBV4-1 and TRBJ1-1, with 8 positions matching TRBD1. Looked up from germline, CDR1 is MGHRA and CDR2 is YSYEKL. This CDR3 has 16 amino acids. V trimming: 0 bases; J trimming: 7 bases; junction bases outside the gene matches: 10.

The CDR3 is CASSTPGTSVLTDTQYF. CDR3 DNA: TGTGCCAGCAGCACACCCGGGACTAGTGTTCTCACAGATACGCAGTATTTT. This chain joins TRBV9 and TRBJ2-3; 8 bases match TRBD2. Germline loops: CDR1 SGDLS, CDR2 YYNGEE. The CDR3 is made up of 17 amino acids. Trimming took 4 bases from V and 2 from J; bases not matched to a gene: 12.

V gene TRBV7-9 combines with J gene TRBJ1-5, with a weak D call TRBD1 (6 bases). The CDR3 runs to 15 residues. Trimming removed 5 bases at V and 6 bases at J, with 17 bases between. Germline CDR1 SEHNR, CDR2 FQNEAQ (reference sequence). The CDR3 loop reads CASSNYRESGQPQHF. The CDR3 DNA follows: TGTGCCAGCAGCAATTACAGGGAAAGTGGTCAGCCCCAGCATTTT.

The chain combines TRBV9 with TRBJ2-5; TRBD2 agrees at 10 bases. The V and J ends lost 3 bases and 5 bases, in that order; junction bases with no gene match: 10. The CDR3 is 16 residues long. Per germline, CDR1 SGDLS and CDR2 YYNGEE. CDR3 bases: TGTGCCAGCAGCGGATTTTCTAGCGGGAGCGTGGAGACCCAGTACTTC. Residues: CASSGFSSGSVETQYF.

The chain recombines TRBV5-5 with TRBJ1-1; D not certain. The germline gives CDR1 SGHKS, CDR2 YYEKEE (reference sequence). The CDR3 extends over 15 amino acids. V dropped 0 bases and J dropped 1 base, with 10 bases sitting between them. In nucleotides, the CDR3 is TGTGCCAGCAGCTTGGAGTCAGGCCGGAACACTGAAGCTTTCTTT. Its translation: CASSLESGRNTEAFF.

This clone showed up just once. The J gene is TRBJ2-1, the V gene TRBV29-1, with D unresolved. This CDR3 is built from 13 residues. V was pared by 7 bases and J by 0 bases, with 10 bases between. The V gene's germline CDR1 is SQVTM and CDR2 ANQGSEA. Here the CDR3 DNA reads TGCAGCGCCCAGGAAACCTCCTACAATGAGCAGTTCTTC. Its translation is CSAQETSYNEQFF.

J is TRBJ2-3 and V is TRBV5-6; D is uncertain. CDR3 length equals 16 residues. Germline lookup yields CDR1 SGHDT and CDR2 YYEEEE. The V end lost 2 bases, the J end lost 0 bases, and 13 bases lay between the germline ends. The CDR3 DNA is TGTGCCAGCAGCTTCCTCGGCGGCTCTAGCACAGATACGCAGTATTTT. Protein: CASSFLGGSSTDTQYF.

J is TRBJ2-7 and V is TRBV2, with 10 positions matching TRBD1. Trimming removed 2 bases from V and 2 bases from J; junction bases left unmatched: 9. This CDR3 is 17 amino acids long. Germline V lookup: CDR1 SNHLY, CDR2 FYNNEI. The CDR3 region has the DNA TGTGCCAGCAGTGAAAAAGGACAGGGGGATTTGACCTACGAGCAGTACTTC. Translating it yields CASSEKGQGDLTYEQYF.

The chain combines TRBV2 with TRBJ1-1; 9 bases are a match to TRBD1. V was pared by 0 bases and J by 3 bases, with 8 bases of the junction left unmatched. Looked up from germline, CDR1 is SNHLY and CDR2 is FYNNEI. The CDR3 length is 17 residues. CDR3 in DNA: TGTGCCAGCAGTGAAGCGCGGGACAGGGCTCGAGACACTGAAGCTTTCTTT. It specifies CASSEARDRARDTEAFF.

The chain employs TRBV5-4 and TRBJ2-1, with D perhaps TRBD2 (6 bases). Trimming shortened V by 4 bases and J by 3 bases, and 17 bases separated the two germline ends. The CDR3 is 16 residues long. Germline assignment: CDR1 SGHNT and CDR2 YYREEE (reference sequence). The CDR3 is CASSPTGTSYYNEQFF. CDR3 DNA: TGTGCCAGCAGCCCAACCGGGACTTCATACTACAATGAGCAGTTCTTC.

The chain couples TRBV28 to TRBJ2-1; D might be TRBD1 or TRBD2, each matching 5 bases. The CDR3 loop spans 16 amino acids. Trimming took off 3 bases at V and 2 bases at J, with 14 bases between the two ends. The germline gives CDR1 MDHEN, CDR2 SYDVKM. The CDR3 coding sequence is TGTGCCAGCAGTTTTTCTGGGGGTGGACCCTACAATGAGCAGTTCTTC. This encodes CASSFSGGGPYNEQFF.

V usage is TRBV9 and J usage is TRBJ2-7; 11 bases map to TRBD2. CDR1 SGDLS and CDR2 YYNGEE come from the germline V gene. The junction had 2 bases not matched to a gene; V was cut back by 0 bases and J by 0 bases. The CDR3 is 16 residues long. The CDR3 protein is CASSVEGLAGSYEQYF. CDR3 sequence (DNA): TGTGCCAGCAGCGTAGAAGGACTAGCGGGCTCCTACGAGCAGTACTTC.

This chain joins TRBV11-2 and TRBJ2-5; tentatively, D is TRBD2 (6 bases). The CDR3 spans 14 residues. CDR1 and CDR2 (germline): SGHAT, FQNNGV. V was shortened by 6 bases and J by 5 bases, with 16 bases between the two germline ends. This CDR3 is CASRSLGGGETQYF. Here the CDR3 DNA reads TGTGCCAGCAGGTCCCTGGGGGGTGGGGAGACCCAGTACTTC.